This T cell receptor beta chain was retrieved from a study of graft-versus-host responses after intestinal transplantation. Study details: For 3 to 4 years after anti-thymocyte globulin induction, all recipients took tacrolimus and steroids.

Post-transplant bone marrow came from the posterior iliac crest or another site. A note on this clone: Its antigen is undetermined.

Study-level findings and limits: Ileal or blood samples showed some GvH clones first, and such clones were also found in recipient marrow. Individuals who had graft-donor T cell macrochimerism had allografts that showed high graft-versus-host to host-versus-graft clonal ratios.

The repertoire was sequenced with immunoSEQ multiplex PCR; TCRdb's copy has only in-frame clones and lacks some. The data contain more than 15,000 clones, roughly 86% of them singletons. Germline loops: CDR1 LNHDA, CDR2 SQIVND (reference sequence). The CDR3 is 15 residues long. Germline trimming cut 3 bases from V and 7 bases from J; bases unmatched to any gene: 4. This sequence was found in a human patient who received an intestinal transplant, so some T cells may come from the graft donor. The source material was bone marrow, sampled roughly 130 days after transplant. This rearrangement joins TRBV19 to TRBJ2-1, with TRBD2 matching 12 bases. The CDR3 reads CASSILAGGDNEQFF. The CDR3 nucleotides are TGTGCCAGTAGTATTCTAGCGGGAGGGGATAATGAGCAGTTCTTC.